The 13 T cell receptor beta chains reported below all come from one sample, sequenced in a study of blood T cell repertoires in COVID-19. Method: immunoSEQ multiplex PCR; TCRdb's copy keeps in-frame clones and lacks some. The sample includes about 500,000 clones, about 89% of them seen just once. The sample was peripheral blood. The receptors derive from a woman aged 45-65 years with COVID-19, enrolled during active disease.

This clone was counted a few times. V and J are TRBV20-1 and TRBJ1-2; no reliable D call. Per the germline V gene, CDR1 is DFQATT and CDR2 is SNEGSKA (reference sequence). The V end was cut by 1 base, the J end by 13 bases, with 13 bases between. The CDR3 is made up of 11 amino acids. CDR3 sequence: CSARGARFSTF. Here the CDR3 DNA reads TGCAGTGCTAGAGGGGCCCGATTCTCCACCTTC.

The V call is TRBV18, the J call TRBJ1-2; no clear D. From germline, CDR1 is KGHSH and CDR2 LQKENI. The V and J ends lost 2 bases and 6 bases respectively, with 10 bases between them. CDR3 size: 13 residues. CDR3 residues: CASSPGREDGYTF. The CDR3 region has the DNA TGTGCCAGCTCACCAGGGAGGGAGGATGGCTACACCTTC. Together with reference TRBV18 and TRBJ1-2, the CDR3 gives the full variable domain: NAGVMQNPRHLVRRRGQEARLRCSPMKGHSHVYWYRQLPEEGLKFMVYLQKENIIDESGMPKERFSAEFPKEGPSILRIQQVVRGDSAAYFCASSPGREDGYTFGSGTRLTVV.

The chain's CDR3 is CASSVDPGNEKLFF. For the CDR3, the DNA is TGTGCCAGCAGCGTAGACCCGGGGAATGAAAAACTGTTTTTT. The J gene is TRBJ1-4, the V gene TRBV9, with D uncertain. The CDR3 consists of 14 residues. Per germline, CDR1 SGDLS and CDR2 YYNGEE. Trimming took 0 bases from V and 5 from J, leaving 8 bases between them.

This rearrangement joins TRBV3-1 (or the pseudogene TRBV3-2) to TRBJ2-2, with a tentative D call TRBD2 (6 bases). Trimming stripped 3 bases from V and 4 bases from J, with 15 bases between. The CDR3 covers 16 residues. CDR1 and CDR2 (germline): LGHDT, YNNKEL (reference sequence). The CDR3 loop reads CASSQSARRGTGELFF. The CDR3 DNA follows: TGTGCCAGCAGCCAGTCCGCCAGGAGGGGCACCGGGGAGCTGTTTTTT.

The chain uses TRBV7-8 and TRBJ2-7; 10 nucleotides align to TRBD1. The V and J ends lost 5 bases and 1 base, in that order; junction bases with no gene match: 11. The CDR3 length is 17 residues. Germline CDR1 SGHVS, CDR2 FQNEAQ. DNA for the CDR3: TGTGCCAGCAGCGCGGGGAGAGGGACAGGGGAATCCTACGAGCAGTACTTC. Translated, it gives CASSAGRGTGESYEQYF.

This chain connects TRBV7-9 to TRBJ1-1, with a tentative D call TRBD1 (6 bases). The germline CDR1 and CDR2 sequences are SEHNR and FQNEAQ (reference sequence). CDR3 length: 11 amino acids. V lost 1 base, J lost 9 bases, and 6 bases lay in between. Written as DNA, the CDR3 is TGTGCCAGCAGCTTAGGGGACAAAGCTTTCTTT. Translation gives CASSLGDKAFF.

The V call is TRBV5-1, the J call TRBJ2-2, with 13 bases aligning to TRBD2. This CDR3 comprises 17 residues. Unmatched junction bases numbered 9, after V lost 4 bases and J lost 6 bases. Per germline, CDR1 SGHRS and CDR2 YFSETQ. Written as DNA, the CDR3 is TGCGCCAGCAGCCTCCCTACTAGCGGGGGGGCCCCCGGGGAGCTGTTTTTT. Protein: CASSLPTSGGAPGELFF.

V and J are TRBV18 and TRBJ1-5, with 7 bases that match TRBD1. Germline lookup yields CDR1 KGHSH and CDR2 LQKENI. Losses at the gene ends were 2 bases for V and 10 bases for J; bases not matched to a gene: 8. The CDR3 has 14 amino acids. The CDR3 spells CASSPVQGQGPQHF. The CDR3 bases are TGTGCCAGCTCACCAGTACAGGGGCAAGGACCCCAGCATTTT.

The V call is TRBV3-1 (or the pseudogene TRBV3-2), the J call TRBJ1-6; a possible D gene is TRBD1 (5 bases). This CDR3 spans 15 amino acids. Trimming took 2 bases from V and 9 from J, leaving 14 bases between them. Germline V lookup: CDR1 LGHDT, CDR2 YNNKEL (reference sequence). This CDR3 reads CASSQNPGGGSPLHF. CDR3 coding DNA: TGTGCCAGCAGCCAAAATCCGGGGGGTGGTTCACCCCTCCACTTT.

This chain connects TRBV5-5 to TRBJ1-1; weak D call: TRBD1 (6 bases). Germline V gene sequence: CDR1 SGHKS, CDR2 YYEKEE (reference sequence). The V end was cut by 0 bases, the J end by 5 bases, with 11 bases between. The length of the CDR3 is 14 residues. The CDR3 coding sequence is TGTGCCAGCAGCTTGGACAGGGAAGAGACTGAAGCTTTCTTT. Translation: CASSLDREETEAFF.

This clone was counted only a few times. The chain uses TRBV14 and TRBJ1-2; TRBD1 is a possible D gene (5 bases). V lost 4 bases, J lost 3 bases, and 15 bases lay in between. This CDR3 has 15 amino acids. Germline V lookup: CDR1 SGHDN, CDR2 FVKESK. The CDR3 DNA reads TGTGCCAGCAGCCCGTTTCACGGGGGGGACTATGGCTACACCTTC. Protein: CASSPFHGGDYGYTF.

The chain couples TRBV21-1 to TRBJ1-1; TRBD1, as called in the table, went unchecked against the DNA. TRBV21-1 is described as a pseudogene. The CDR3 loop spans 15 amino acids. CDR3 sequence: CASSKGRPQNTEAFF. Written as DNA, the CDR3 is TGTGCCAGCAGCAAAGGCAGGCCCCAAAACACTGAAGCTTTCTTT.

The chain employs TRBV9 and TRBJ2-1, with D maybe TRBD2 (6 bases). The CDR3 length is 14 residues. Trimming removed 3 bases from V and 4 bases from J, with 11 bases in between. Looked up from germline, CDR1 is SGDLS and CDR2 is YYNGEE. CDR3 nucleotide sequence: TGTGCCAGCAGCGGCGGCGGGGATTACAATGAGCAGTTCTTC. The encoded protein is CASSGGGDYNEQFF.